The 25 T cell receptor beta chains reported below all come from one sample, sequenced in a study of OX40 agonist ivuxolimab in advanced cancers. The library relied on the immunoSEQ multiplex PCR assay. TCRdb provides this immuneACCESS table in a form limited to in-frame rearrangements. Some clones are lacking; in checked studies, under half of them reflect an unresolved V gene, and why the rest are absent is not known. In all, the sample holds around 60,000 clones, and 80% to 90% of those were seen once. Approximately 12% of the sample is held by the ten biggest clonotypes. The sequencing used CD4+ or CD8+ T cells sorted from blood, collected in a trial of the OX40 agonist ivuxolimab. These receptors were collected from an adult with an advanced solid tumor such as melanoma, head and neck, liver or kidney cancer.

In DNA form, the CDR3 reads TGTGCCAGCAGCACTGATGTTCACTACGAGCAGTACTTC. Translated: CASSTDVHYEQYF. The chain recombines TRBV6-5 with TRBJ2-7; the D is unclear. The CDR3 is 13 amino acids. Germline V gene lookup returns CDR1 MNHEY and CDR2 SVGAGI. Trimming pared 6 bases from V and 3 bases from J, leaving 12 bases between.

The chain combines TRBV11-2 with TRBJ2-7; a possible D gene is TRBD2 (6 bases). The CDR3 has 15 amino acids. The V gene lost 0 bases and the J gene lost 4 bases, with 13 bases spanning the gap. From germline, CDR1 is SGHAT and CDR2 FQNNGV. The CDR3 sequence is CASSLDGGIPYEQYF. In nucleotides, the CDR3 is TGTGCCAGCAGCTTAGATGGGGGGATACCTTACGAGCAGTACTTC.

The J gene is TRBJ2-1, the V gene TRBV7-7; 10 bases map to TRBD2. Germline trimming cut 1 base from V and 9 bases from J; bases unmatched to any gene: 9. Germline loops: CDR1 SSHAT, CDR2 FNYEAQ (reference sequence). The CDR3 totals 16 residues. CDR3 loop: CASSLESGGALSEQFF. CDR3 nucleotides: TGTGCCAGCAGCTTAGAGAGCGGGGGGGCCCTCAGTGAGCAGTTCTTC.

The chain employs TRBV7-9 and TRBJ1-1; D remains ambiguous. Germline assignment: CDR1 SEHNR and CDR2 FQNEAQ (reference sequence). This CDR3 spans 12 amino acids. The V end was cut by 0 bases, the J end by 7 bases, with 6 bases between. CDR3 sequence (DNA): TGTGCCAGCAGCTTAGCGGCAGGTGAAGCTTTCTTT. Its protein product is CASSLAAGEAFF.

The chain is built from TRBV2 and TRBJ1-1; TRBD1 is a possible D gene (6 bases). Germline values: CDR1 SNHLY, CDR2 FYNNEI. The CDR3 length is 12 residues. Trimming cost V 8 bases and J 7 bases, with 14 bases left between them. The CDR3 here is CASFGGLSEAFF. The DNA of the CDR3 is TGTGCCAGCTTTGGGGGGCTCAGTGAAGCTTTCTTT.

The V and J genes are TRBV18 and TRBJ2-3; D not certain. Per the germline V gene, CDR1 is KGHSH and CDR2 is LQKENI. The CDR3 is 14 amino acids. V lost 3 bases and J lost 4, with 11 bases in between. CDR3 DNA sequence: TGTGCCAGCTCACCGGCTAGTTTTGCAGATACGCAGTATTTT. Its protein is CASSPASFADTQYF. The full variable domain, its missing parts supplied by reference TRBV18 and TRBJ2-3, is NAGVMQNPRHLVRRRGQEARLRCSPMKGHSHVYWYRQLPEEGLKFMVYLQKENIIDESGMPKERFSAEFPKEGPSILRIQQVVRGDSAAYFCASSPASFADTQYFGPGTRLTVL.

The J gene is TRBJ2-1, the V gene TRBV28, with 14 bases identical to TRBD2. The junction had 7 bases not matched to a gene; V was cut back by 5 bases and J by 7 bases. CDR1 is MDHEN and CDR2 is SYDVKM in the germline V gene. The CDR3 is 16 amino acids. The CDR3 DNA reads as TGTGCCAGCAGTCAAGGGACTAGCGGGAGTAAAAATGAGCAGTTCTTC. It is translated as CASSQGTSGSKNEQFF.

At least ten counts were recorded for this clone. The chain couples TRBV19 to TRBJ2-7, with D perhaps matching TRBD2 (6 bases). Germline-derived CDR1 and CDR2 are LNHDA and SQIVND (reference sequence). V lost 3 bases and J lost 1, with 10 bases in between. CDR3 size: 14 residues. The CDR3 loop is CASSIGGGSYEQYF. CDR3 sequence (DNA): TGTGCCAGTAGTATTGGCGGAGGGTCCTACGAGCAGTACTTC.

V gene TRBV7-2 combines with J gene TRBJ2-1, with a weak D call TRBD1 (9 bases). The germline V gene encodes CDR1 SGHTA and CDR2 FQGNSA. V lost 0 bases and J 1 base, leaving 19 bases between the germline ends. The CDR3 sequence is 19 residues long. CDR3 in amino acids: CASSLARGSGTGSYNEQFF. DNA for the CDR3: TGTGCCAGCAGCTTAGCGCGCGGTAGCGGGACAGGGTCCTACAATGAGCAGTTCTTC. Combining the CDR3 with reference TRBV7-2 and TRBJ2-1 gives the whole variable domain GAGVSQSPSNKVTEKGKDVELRCDPISGHTALYWYRQSLGQGLEFLIYFQGNSAPDKSGLPSDRFSAERTGGSVSTLTIQRTQQEDSAVYLCASSLARGSGTGSYNEQFFGPGTRLTVL.

The V call is TRBV10-3, the J call TRBJ2-7; D may be TRBD1 (6 bases). Per the germline V gene, CDR1 is ENHRY and CDR2 is SYGVKD. The CDR3 is made up of 13 amino acids. Between the trimmed V and J ends, which lost 7 bases and 3 bases, there was a span of 13 bases. CDR3 residues: CAIIRQDNYEQYF. CDR3 DNA: TGTGCCATCATCCGACAGGATAACTACGAGCAGTACTTC.

V usage is TRBV7-8 and J usage is TRBJ2-7; TRBD1 agrees at 8 bases. Germline CDR1 SGHVS, CDR2 FQNEAQ. CDR3 length: 16 residues. V shed 4 bases, J shed 2 bases, and the junction held 10 bases outside the gene matches. Here the CDR3 DNA reads TGTGCCAGCAGCTCGCGACAGGGGAAAAATGCCTACGAGCAGTACTTC. Translated: CASSSRQGKNAYEQYF.

This sequence joins TRBV2 and TRBJ2-5; D ambiguous. The V gene's germline CDR1 is SNHLY and CDR2 FYNNEI. Trimming stripped 3 bases from V and 2 bases from J, with 10 bases between. The length of the CDR3 is 14 residues. In DNA form, the CDR3 reads TGTGCCAGCAGTGAGCGAGCATTTCAAGAGACCCAGTACTTC. The encoded protein is CASSERAFQETQYF.

The rearrangement links TRBV7-9 to TRBJ2-7; D is uncertain. Between the trimmed V and J ends, which lost 4 bases and 6 bases, there was a span of 7 bases. Germline V gene lookup returns CDR1 SEHNR and CDR2 FQNEAQ (reference sequence). This CDR3 is 11 amino acids long. CDR3 region: CASSWGSEQYF. For the CDR3, the DNA is TGTGCCAGCAGCTGGGGTAGCGAGCAGTACTTC.

V usage is TRBV19 and J usage is TRBJ2-1; no definite D call. V dropped 4 bases and J dropped 7 bases, with 14 bases sitting between them. The CDR3 extends over 14 amino acids. Germline-derived CDR1 and CDR2 are LNHDA and SQIVND (reference sequence). The CDR3, as DNA: TGTGCCAGTAGTACCCTGGCCGGGCTTAATGAGCAGTTCTTC. Its translation: CASSTLAGLNEQFF.

The chain has TRBV7-2 and TRBJ1-1; D is undetermined. V was shortened by 3 bases and J by 1 base, with 9 bases between the two germline ends. The CDR3 runs 14 residues. CDR1 is SGHTA and CDR2 is FQGNSA in the germline V gene. CDR3 DNA: TGTGCCAGCAGCTTTAGGTTTGGGAACACTGAAGCTTTCTTT. Translated: CASSFRFGNTEAFF.

The chain employs TRBV28 and TRBJ2-7, with D tentatively TRBD2 (6 bases). The CDR3 runs to 15 residues. V was clipped by 7 bases and J by 1 base, with 17 bases between them. From germline, CDR1 is MDHEN and CDR2 SYDVKM. Here the CDR3 reads CASTTTGTFSYEQYF. In nucleotides, the CDR3 is TGTGCCAGCACCACGACTGGGACTTTTTCCTACGAGCAGTACTTC.

This chain uses TRBV9 with TRBJ2-3, with D unclear. Trimming cost V 1 base and J 0 bases, with 3 bases left between them. This CDR3 contains 13 residues. CDR1 is SGDLS, CDR2 YYNGEE, per germline. The CDR3 sequence is CASSVTSTDTQYF. CDR3 DNA sequence: TGTGCCAGCAGCGTAACCAGCACAGATACGCAGTATTTT.

This chain links TRBV5-5 with TRBJ1-4; D is possibly TRBD1 (6 bases). The ends were cut back, 4 bases at V and 3 bases at J, with 19 bases in the middle. CDR1 and CDR2 from the germline V gene are SGHKS and YYEKEE (reference sequence). The CDR3 covers 17 residues. CDR3: CASSTEGGGDPNEKLFF. The CDR3 DNA reads as TGTGCCAGCAGCACCGAAGGGGGTGGGGACCCTAATGAAAAACTGTTTTTT.

V gene TRBV13 combines with J gene TRBJ1-1; possible D gene TRBD1, 6 bases. CDR1 is PRHDT, CDR2 FYEKMQ, per germline (reference sequence). The CDR3 consists of 13 residues. V was cut by 9 bases and J by 0 bases, with 11 bases left in between. The CDR3 region has the DNA TGTGCCAGTACGACAGGTTTGAACACTGAAGCTTTCTTT. Residues: CASTTGLNTEAFF.

The chain uses TRBV6-6 and TRBJ2-1, with a tentative D call TRBD2 (5 bases). CDR3 length: 13 amino acids. Germline-derived CDR1 and CDR2 are MNHNY and SVGAGI (reference sequence). The V end lost 5 bases, the J end lost 15 bases, and 20 bases lay between the germline ends. CDR3 sequence: CASSPLREREGFF. As DNA, the CDR3 is TGTGCCAGCAGTCCCCTGAGGGAGCGCGAGGGGTTCTTC.

J is TRBJ1-2 and V is TRBV28; D is ambiguous. This CDR3 is built from 14 residues. Germline lookup yields CDR1 MDHEN and CDR2 SYDVKM. V lost 6 bases to trimming and J lost 2 bases, with 13 bases between them. CDR3 in DNA: TGTGCCAGCAGCATTGCATGGGTGAACTATGGCTACACCTTC. It encodes CASSIAWVNYGYTF.

The genes are TRBV29-1 and TRBJ2-5; either TRBD1 or TRBD2 may fit D (5 bases each). Trimming removed 4 bases from V and 0 bases from J, with 12 bases in between. Germline lookup yields CDR1 SQVTM and CDR2 ANQGSEA. This CDR3 contains 14 residues. The CDR3: CSVVGGSHQETQYF. Written as DNA, the CDR3 is TGCAGCGTTGTTGGGGGAAGTCACCAAGAGACCCAGTACTTC.

The V and J genes are TRBV6-1 and TRBJ2-1, with D unresolved. The ends were cut back, 0 bases at V and 7 bases at J, with 19 bases in the middle. The CDR3 has 17 residues. CDR1 and CDR2 from the germline V gene are MNHNS and SASEGT. The CDR3 DNA reads as TGTGCCAGCAGTGAAGCTCAACCTGACACCGTCAGTAATGAGCAGTTCTTC. This sequence encodes CASSEAQPDTVSNEQFF.

A note on this clone: The junction departs from the called germline gene at one end, perhaps through a read error. The chain is built from TRBV19 and TRBJ1-1; no clear D. CDR1 and CDR2 from the germline V gene are LNHDA and SQIVND (reference sequence). The CDR3 sequence is 11 residues long. The CDR3 loop is CASSMAASSIF. DNA for the CDR3: TGTGCCAGTAGTATGGCGGCGTCGAGTATCTTT.

The chain links TRBV19 to TRBJ2-7, with D possibly being TRBD1 or TRBD2 (6 bases each). Trimming stripped 6 bases from V and 6 bases from J, with 12 bases between. Germline V gives CDR1 LNHDA, CDR2 SQIVND (reference sequence). CDR3 length: 12 amino acids. The CDR3 nucleotides are TGTGCCAGTAGCCCCGGGGGCAGCGAGCAGTACTTC. Its protein product is CASSPGGSEQYF.